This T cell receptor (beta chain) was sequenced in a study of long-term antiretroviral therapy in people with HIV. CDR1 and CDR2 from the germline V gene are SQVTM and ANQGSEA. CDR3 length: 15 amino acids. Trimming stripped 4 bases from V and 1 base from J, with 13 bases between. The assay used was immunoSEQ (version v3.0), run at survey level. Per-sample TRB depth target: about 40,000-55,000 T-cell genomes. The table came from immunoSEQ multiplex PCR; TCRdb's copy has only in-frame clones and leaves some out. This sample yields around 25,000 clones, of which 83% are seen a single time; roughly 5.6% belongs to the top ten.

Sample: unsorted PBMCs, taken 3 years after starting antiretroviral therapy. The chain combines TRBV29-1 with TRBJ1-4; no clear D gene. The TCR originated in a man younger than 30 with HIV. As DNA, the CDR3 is TGCAGCGTTGGGGCCTGGACGGGAACTAATGAAAAACTGTTTTTT. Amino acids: CSVGAWTGTNEKLFF. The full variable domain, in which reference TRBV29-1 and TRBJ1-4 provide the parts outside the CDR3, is SAVISQKPSRDICQRGTSLTIQCQVDSQVTMMFWYRQQPGQSLTLIATANQGSEATYESGFVIDKFPISRPNLTFSTLTVSNMSPEDSSIYLCSVGAWTGTNEKLFFGSGTQLSVL.